This TCR beta chain was obtained from a study of blood T cell repertoires in COVID-19. Trimming took 5 bases from V and 7 from J, leaving 23 bases between them. In germline, CDR1 is SGHTA, CDR2 FQGNSA. There are 16 residues in the CDR3. Per the original methods: Estimates of nucleated cell counts were drawn from the amplification of reference gene primers. Only in-frame clones appear in the TCRdb table, and some are missing; sequencing was by immunoSEQ multiplex PCR. That table is the source of V, J and clone size, and D and trimming were worked out from the DNA. The sample lists about 50,000 clones, roughly 90% occurring once.

This TCR derives from a human donor in a cohort sampled during active COVID-19. Sequenced: peripheral blood. The chain joins TRBV7-2 to TRBJ1-2; TRBD1 is a possible D gene (6 bases). The CDR3 DNA is TGTGCCAGCAGCCTCCCGGGTACAGGGCCTTCCAGTGGCTACACCTTC. This codes for CASSLPGTGPSSGYTF.